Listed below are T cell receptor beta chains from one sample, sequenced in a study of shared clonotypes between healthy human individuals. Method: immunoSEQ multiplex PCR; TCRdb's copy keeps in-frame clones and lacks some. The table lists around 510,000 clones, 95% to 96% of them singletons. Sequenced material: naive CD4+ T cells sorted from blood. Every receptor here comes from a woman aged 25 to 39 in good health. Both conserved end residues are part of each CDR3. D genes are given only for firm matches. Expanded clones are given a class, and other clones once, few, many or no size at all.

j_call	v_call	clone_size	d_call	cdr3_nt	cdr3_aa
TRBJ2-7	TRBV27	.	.	TGTGCCAGCAGAAGAAGCGGCAGGTCCTACGAGCAGTACTTC	CASRRSGRSYEQYF
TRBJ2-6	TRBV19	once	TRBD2	TGTGCCAGTGACACTAGCGAGGCTAGCTCTGGGGCCAACGTCCTGACTTTC	CASDTSEASSGANVLTF
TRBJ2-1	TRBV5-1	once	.	TGCGCCAGCTCTCTCGGGTTGGACAATGAGCAGTTCTTC	CASSLGLDNEQFF
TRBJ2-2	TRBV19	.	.	TGTGCCAGTATCGGGAGTGCGGGAAGAATCACCGGGGAGCTGTTTTTT	CASIGSAGRITGELFF
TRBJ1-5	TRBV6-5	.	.	TGTGCCAGCAGTGACGTCACAGGGCAGCCCCAGCATTTT	CASSDVTGQPQHF
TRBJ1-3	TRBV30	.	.	TGTGCCTGGGACAGGTCTGGAAACACCATATATTTT	CAWDRSGNTIYF
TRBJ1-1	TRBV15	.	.	TGTGCCACCAGCAGAGGGGGGGCCCTGAACACTGAAGCTTTCTTT	CATSRGGALNTEAFF
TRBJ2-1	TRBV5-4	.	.	TGTGCCTCTGGGGTTTGGTCCTACAATGAGCAGTTCTTC	CASGVWSYNEQFF
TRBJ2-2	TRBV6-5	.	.	TGTGCCAGCAGTTACTCAGGGGTCGACGGGGAGCTGTTTTTT	CASSYSGVDGELFF
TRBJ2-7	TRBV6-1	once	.	TGTGCCAGCAGTGAATATGAGGGTACCCACGAGCAGTACTTC	CASSEYEGTHEQYF
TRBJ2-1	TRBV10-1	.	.	TGCGCCAGCAGTGCCAGCGGTTCCTACAATGAGCAGTTCTTC	CASSASGSYNEQFF
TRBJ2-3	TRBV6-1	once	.	TGTGCCAGCAGTGCCCCCAGGGGCGACACAGATACGCAGTATTTT	CASSAPRGDTDTQYF
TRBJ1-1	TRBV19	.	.	TGTGCCAGTAGTATGCGGGACAACCCTTCGCGGGCTTTCTTT	CASSMRDNPSRAFF
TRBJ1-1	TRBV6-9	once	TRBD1	TGTGCCAGCGGTCTAAGGGGGCGCGGGACTGAAGCTTTCTTT	CASGLRGRGTEAFF
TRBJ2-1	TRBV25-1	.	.	TGTGCCAGCAGTGACTCTGGCCGAGAGCAGTTCTTC	CASSDSGREQFF
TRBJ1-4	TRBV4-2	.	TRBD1	TGTGCCAGCAGCCAAGACCAGGGGGCGGTCAATGAAAAACTGTTTTTT	CASSQDQGAVNEKLFF
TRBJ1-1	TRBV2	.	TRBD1	TGTGCCAGCAGCCCGGACAGGGGGATGAACACTGAAGCTTTCTTT	CASSPDRGMNTEAFF
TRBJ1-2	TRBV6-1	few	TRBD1	TGTGCCAGCAGTGCGGGACAGGTATTTGGCTACACCTTC	CASSAGQVFGYTF
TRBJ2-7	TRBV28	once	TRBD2	TGTGCCAGCAGTTTCTCGGGAGGGGCCTACGAGCAGTACTTC	CASSFSGGAYEQYF
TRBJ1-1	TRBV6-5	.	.	TGTGCCAGCAGTCCAGGGACGGTGAACACTGAAGCTTTCTTT	CASSPGTVNTEAFF
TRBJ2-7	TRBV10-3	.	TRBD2	TGTGCCATTGGACTAGCGCCCAGATACGAGCAGTACTTC	CAIGLAPRYEQYF
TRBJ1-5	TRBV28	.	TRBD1	TGTGCCAGCAGGACAGGGGAGATGTCAAATCAGCCCCAGCATTTT	CASRTGEMSNQPQHF
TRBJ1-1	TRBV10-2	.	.	TGCGCCAGCAGTGGACAGATGAACACTGAAGCTTTCTTT	CASSGQMNTEAFF
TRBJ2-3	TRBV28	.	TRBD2	TGTGCCAGCAGTCCATCCCTAGGTAGCGGGATGGCAGATACGCAGTATTTT	CASSPSLGSGMADTQYF
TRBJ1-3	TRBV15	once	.	TGTGCCACCAGCAGAGATATGGGCAGCTCTGGAAACACCATATATTTT	CATSRDMGSSGNTIYF
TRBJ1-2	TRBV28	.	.	TGTGCCAGCAGTACGAGGACGGAGCCTAACTATGGCTACACCTTC	CASSTRTEPNYGYTF
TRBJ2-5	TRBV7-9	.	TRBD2	TGTGCCAGCAGCCTTAGCGGGAGCAGGGAGACCCAGTACTTC	CASSLSGSRETQYF
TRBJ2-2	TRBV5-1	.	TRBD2	TGCGCCAGCAGCCCGCCGGGACTAGCGAGCACCGGGGAGCTGTTTTTT	CASSPPGLASTGELFF
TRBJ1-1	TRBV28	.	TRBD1	TGTGCCAGCACTTTAGGTGGGACAGGGGTGGTTTCGGCTTTCTTT	CASTLGGTGVVSAFF